A selection of T cell receptor beta chains follows, all from one sample in a study of blood T cell repertoires in COVID-19. The method was immunoSEQ multiplex PCR; TCRdb's version includes in-frame clones alone and lacks a portion of them. The table has 140,000 or so clones, approximately 83% seen once. Sequencing input: peripheral blood. These receptors were obtained from a human donor in a cohort sampled during active COVID-19. CDR3s include the opening cysteine and the closing phenylalanine or tryptophan. D genes are given only for firm matches. Expanded clones get a size class; other rows say once, few or many, or leave the size out.

V: TRBV9; J: TRBJ2-4; size: NA; D: TRBD1; length: 14; CDR3: CASSSGDRGLIQYF; DNA: TGTGCCAGCAGCTCTGGGGACAGGGGGTTGATTCAGTACTTC
V: TRBV6-5; J: TRBJ2-2; size: NA; D: TRBD2; length: 14; CDR3: CASSRGGGTGELFF; DNA: TGTGCCAGCAGTCGCGGGGGGGGGACCGGGGAGCTGTTTTTT
V: TRBV18; J: TRBJ1-1; size: NA; D: NA; length: 14; CDR3: CASSPTGWVTEAFF; DNA: TGTGCCAGCTCACCGACAGGTTGGGTGACTGAAGCTTTCTTT
V: TRBV3-1/TRBV3-2; J: TRBJ1-3; size: NA; D: TRBD1; length: 18; CDR3: CASSQIRDRTDSGNTIYF; DNA: TGTGCCAGCAGCCAAATAAGGGACAGGACCGACTCTGGAAACACCATATATTTT
V: TRBV5-1; J: TRBJ1-2; size: NA; D: NA; length: 14; CDR3: CASSLDGQGPTDTF; DNA: TGCGCCAGCAGCTTGGATGGCCAGGGGCCCACGGACACCTTC
V: TRBV3-1/TRBV3-2; J: TRBJ1-1; size: few; D: TRBD1; length: 15; CDR3: CASSHRRQGNTEAFF; DNA: TGTGCCAGCAGCCACCGACGACAGGGGAACACTGAAGCTTTCTTT
V: TRBV6-1; J: TRBJ2-5; size: NA; D: TRBD2; length: 17; CDR3: CASSDRQLAGGLVTQYF; DNA: TGTGCCAGCAGTGACCGGCAACTAGCGGGGGGCTTGGTGACCCAGTACTTC
V: TRBV2; J: TRBJ2-7; size: once; D: NA; length: 12; CDR3: CASSGSAFEQYF; DNA: TGTGCCAGCTCAGGGTCGGCTTTCGAGCAGTACTTC
V: TRBV6-5; J: TRBJ2-7; size: NA; D: TRBD1; length: 13; CDR3: CAGGLGQGYEQYF; DNA: TGTGCCGGGGGGCTGGGACAGGGCTACGAGCAGTACTTC
V: TRBV12-5; J: TRBJ1-3; size: once; D: NA; length: 12; CDR3: CASGQIGNTIYF; DNA: TGTGCTAGTGGCCAAATTGGAAACACCATATATTTT
V: TRBV27; J: TRBJ1-6; size: NA; D: NA; length: 15; CDR3: CASSRGQIYNSPLHF; DNA: TGTGCCAGCAGCCGCGGACAGATCTATAATTCACCCCTCCACTTT
V: TRBV6-1; J: TRBJ1-4; size: NA; D: TRBD1; length: 16; CDR3: CASSEGTGVTNEKLFF; DNA: TGTGCCAGCAGTGAAGGGACAGGGGTCACTAATGAAAAACTGTTTTTT
V: TRBV14; J: TRBJ1-1; size: NA; D: NA; length: 14; CDR3: CASSQARGNTEAFF; DNA: TGTGCCAGCAGCCAAGCCAGGGGGAACACTGAAGCTTTCTTT